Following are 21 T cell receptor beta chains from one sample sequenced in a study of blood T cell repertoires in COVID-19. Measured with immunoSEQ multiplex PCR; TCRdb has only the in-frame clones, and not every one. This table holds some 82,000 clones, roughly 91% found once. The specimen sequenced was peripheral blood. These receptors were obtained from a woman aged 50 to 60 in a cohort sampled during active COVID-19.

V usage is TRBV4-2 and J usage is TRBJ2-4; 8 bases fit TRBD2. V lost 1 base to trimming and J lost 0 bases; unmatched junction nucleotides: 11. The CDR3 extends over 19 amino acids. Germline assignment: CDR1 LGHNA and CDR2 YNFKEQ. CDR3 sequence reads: CASSQGSAAGAKAKNIQYF. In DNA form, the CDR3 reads TGTGCCAGCAGCCAAGGGAGTGCAGCGGGAGCGAAAGCCAAAAACATTCAGTACTTC.

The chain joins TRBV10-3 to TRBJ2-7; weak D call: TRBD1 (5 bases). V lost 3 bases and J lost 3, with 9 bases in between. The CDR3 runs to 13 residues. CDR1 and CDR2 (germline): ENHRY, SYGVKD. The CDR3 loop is CAISDTGIYEQYF. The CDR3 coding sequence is TGTGCCATCAGTGATACAGGTATCTACGAGCAGTACTTC.

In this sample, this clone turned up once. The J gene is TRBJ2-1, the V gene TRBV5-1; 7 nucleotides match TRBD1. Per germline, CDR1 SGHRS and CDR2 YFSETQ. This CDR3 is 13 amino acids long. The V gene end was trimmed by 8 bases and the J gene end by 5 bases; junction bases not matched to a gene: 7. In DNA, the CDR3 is TGCGCCAGTTCCGGACAGGTTAACAATGAGCAGTTCTTC. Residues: CASSGQVNNEQFF.

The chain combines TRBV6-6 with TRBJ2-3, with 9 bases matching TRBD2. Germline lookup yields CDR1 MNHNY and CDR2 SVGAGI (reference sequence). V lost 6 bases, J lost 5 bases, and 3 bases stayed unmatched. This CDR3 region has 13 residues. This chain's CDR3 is CASSPREGDTQYF. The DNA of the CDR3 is TGTGCCAGCAGCCCGCGGGAGGGAGATACGCAGTATTTT.

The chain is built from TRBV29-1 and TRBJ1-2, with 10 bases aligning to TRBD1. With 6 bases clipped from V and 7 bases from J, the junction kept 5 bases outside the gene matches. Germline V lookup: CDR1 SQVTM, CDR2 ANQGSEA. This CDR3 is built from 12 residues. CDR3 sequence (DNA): TGCAGCGTCGACCGGGACAGGGGTGGCTACACCTTC. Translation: CSVDRDRGGYTF.

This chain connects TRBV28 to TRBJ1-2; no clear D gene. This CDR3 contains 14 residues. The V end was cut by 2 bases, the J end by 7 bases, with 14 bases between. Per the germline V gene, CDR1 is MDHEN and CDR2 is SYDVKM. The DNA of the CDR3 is TGTGCCAGCAGTTTAGATACCAGGTACGGTGGCTACACCTTC. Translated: CASSLDTRYGGYTF.

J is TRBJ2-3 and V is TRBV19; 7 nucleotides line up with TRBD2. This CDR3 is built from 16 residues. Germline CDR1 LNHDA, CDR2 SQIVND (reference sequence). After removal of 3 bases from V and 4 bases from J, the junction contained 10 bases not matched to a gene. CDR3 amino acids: CASSISSWGRADTQYF. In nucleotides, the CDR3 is TGTGCCAGTAGTATTAGTAGTTGGGGGAGGGCAGATACGCAGTATTTT.

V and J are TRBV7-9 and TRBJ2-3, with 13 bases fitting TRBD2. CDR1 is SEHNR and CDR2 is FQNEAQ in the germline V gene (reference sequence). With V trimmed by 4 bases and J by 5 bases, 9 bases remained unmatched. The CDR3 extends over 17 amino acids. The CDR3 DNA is TGTGCCAGCAGCTGGTGGACTAGCGGGAGAATGCAAGATACGCAGTATTTT. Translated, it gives CASSWWTSGRMQDTQYF.

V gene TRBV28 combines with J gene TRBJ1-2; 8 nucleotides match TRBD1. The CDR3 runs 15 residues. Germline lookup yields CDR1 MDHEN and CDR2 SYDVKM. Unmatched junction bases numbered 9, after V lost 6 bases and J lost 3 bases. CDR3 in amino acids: CASRFTGGTDYGYTF. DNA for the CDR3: TGTGCCAGCAGGTTCACAGGGGGGACAGACTATGGCTACACCTTC.

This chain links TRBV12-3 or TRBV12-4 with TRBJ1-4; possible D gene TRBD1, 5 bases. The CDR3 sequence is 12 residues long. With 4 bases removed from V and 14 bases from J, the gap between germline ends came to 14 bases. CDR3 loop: CASSSPGGGLFF. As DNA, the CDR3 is TGTGCCAGCAGTTCGCCGGGGGGAGGGCTGTTTTTT.

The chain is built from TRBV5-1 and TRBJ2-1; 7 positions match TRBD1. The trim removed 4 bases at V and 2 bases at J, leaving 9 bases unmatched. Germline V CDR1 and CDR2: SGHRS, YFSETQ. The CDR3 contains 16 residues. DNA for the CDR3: TGCGCCAGCAGCGTATCGACAGGGATAACCTACAATGAGCAGTTCTTC. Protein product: CASSVSTGITYNEQFF.

The CDR3 DNA reads as TGTGCCACCGGGACAGAGATGGAGCAGTTCTTC. It is translated as CATGTEMEQFF. This chain uses TRBV24-1 with TRBJ2-1, with TRBD1 identical over 7 bases. Germline V gene lookup returns CDR1 KGHDR and CDR2 SFDVKD. CDR3 length: 11 residues. The trim removed 9 bases at V and 10 bases at J, leaving 5 bases unmatched.

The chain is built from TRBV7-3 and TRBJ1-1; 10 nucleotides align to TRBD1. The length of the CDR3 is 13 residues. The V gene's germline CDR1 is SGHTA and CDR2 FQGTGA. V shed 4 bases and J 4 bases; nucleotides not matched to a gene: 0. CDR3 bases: TGTGCCAGCAGCTGGACAGGGGGCACTGAAGCTTTCTTT. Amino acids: CASSWTGGTEAFF.

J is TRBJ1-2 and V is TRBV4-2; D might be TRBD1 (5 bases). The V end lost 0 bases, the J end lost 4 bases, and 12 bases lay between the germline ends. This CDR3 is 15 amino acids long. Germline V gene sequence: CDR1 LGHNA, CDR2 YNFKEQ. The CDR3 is CASSQDWQGSYGYTF. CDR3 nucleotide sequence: TGTGCCAGCAGCCAAGATTGGCAGGGATCCTATGGCTACACCTTC.

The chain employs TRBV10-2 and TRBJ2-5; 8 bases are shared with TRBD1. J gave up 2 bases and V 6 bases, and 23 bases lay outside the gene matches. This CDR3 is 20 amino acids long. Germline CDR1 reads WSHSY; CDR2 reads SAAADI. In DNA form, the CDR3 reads TGCGCCAGCAGAAAGAGAACCGGGACAGGTGCGCAGAATAAGCAAGAGACCCAGTACTTC. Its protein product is CASRKRTGTGAQNKQETQYF.

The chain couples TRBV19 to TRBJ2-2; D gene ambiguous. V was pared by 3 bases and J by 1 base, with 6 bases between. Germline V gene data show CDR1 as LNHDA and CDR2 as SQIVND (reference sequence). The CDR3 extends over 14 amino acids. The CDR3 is CASSINRNTGELFF. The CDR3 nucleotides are TGTGCCAGTAGTATTAACAGGAACACCGGGGAGCTGTTTTTT.

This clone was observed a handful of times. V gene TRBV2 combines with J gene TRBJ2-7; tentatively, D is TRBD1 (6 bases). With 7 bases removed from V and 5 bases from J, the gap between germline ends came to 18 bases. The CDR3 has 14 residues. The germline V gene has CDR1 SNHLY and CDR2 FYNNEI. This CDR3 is CASKQTPDRNEQYF. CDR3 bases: TGTGCCAGCAAACAAACTCCGGACAGAAACGAGCAGTACTTC.

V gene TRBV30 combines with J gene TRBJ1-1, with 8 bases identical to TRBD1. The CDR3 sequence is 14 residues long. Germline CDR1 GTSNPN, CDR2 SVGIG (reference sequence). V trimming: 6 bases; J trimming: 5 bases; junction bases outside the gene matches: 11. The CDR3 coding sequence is TGTGCCTGCCGGGGACAGGTTTATGGGACTGAAGCTTTCTTT. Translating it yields CACRGQVYGTEAFF.

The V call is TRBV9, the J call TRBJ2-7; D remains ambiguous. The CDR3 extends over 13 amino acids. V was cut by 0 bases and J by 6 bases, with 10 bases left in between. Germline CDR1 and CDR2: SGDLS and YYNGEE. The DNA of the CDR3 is TGTGCCAGCAGCGTAGAAGACTGGGTCGAGCAGTACTTC. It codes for CASSVEDWVEQYF. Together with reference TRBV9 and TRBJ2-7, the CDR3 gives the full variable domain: DSGVTQTPKHLITATGQRVTLRCSPRSGDLSVYWYQQSLDQGLQFLIQYYNGEERAKGNILERFSAQQFPDLHSELNLSSLELGDSALYFCASSVEDWVEQYFGPGTRLTVT.

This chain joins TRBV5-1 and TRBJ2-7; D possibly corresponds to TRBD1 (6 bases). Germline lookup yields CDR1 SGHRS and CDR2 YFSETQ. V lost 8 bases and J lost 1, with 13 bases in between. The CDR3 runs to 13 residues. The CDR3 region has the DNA TGCGCCAGTCGACAGGCTTCATCCTACGAGCAGTACTTC. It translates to CASRQASSYEQYF.

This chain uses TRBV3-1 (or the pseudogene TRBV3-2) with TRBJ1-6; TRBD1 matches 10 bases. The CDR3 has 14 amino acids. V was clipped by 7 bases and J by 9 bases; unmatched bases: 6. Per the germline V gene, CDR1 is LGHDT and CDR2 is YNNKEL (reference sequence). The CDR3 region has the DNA TGTGCCAGCACCAAGGGACAGGGGCTTTCACCCCTCCACTTT. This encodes CASTKGQGLSPLHF.